Below, 30 T cell receptor beta chains from the same sample are listed, as sequenced in a study of T cell responses to AZD1222 COVID-19 vaccine. The protocol was immunoSEQ multiplex PCR, while the TCRdb copy is restricted to in-frame clones and leaves out a portion. The data show about 76,000 clones, with about 88% seen just once and 9.5% to 13% held by the top ten. The sequences come from peripheral blood, collected on day 0 of AZD1222 vaccination. The receptor set was obtained from an adult in good health.

The rearrangement links TRBV3-1 (or the pseudogene TRBV3-2) to TRBJ2-1; unclear D gene. The ends were cut back, 0 bases at V and 3 bases at J, with 6 bases in the middle. The germline V gene has CDR1 LGHDT and CDR2 YNNKEL (reference sequence). This CDR3 has 14 residues. The DNA for the CDR3 is TGTGCCAGCAGCCAAGAGGGTTACTACAATGAGCAGTTCTTC. This translates into CASSQEGYYNEQFF.

The J gene is TRBJ1-4, the V gene TRBV19, with 10 bases lining up with TRBD1. The V gene end was trimmed by 4 bases and the J gene end by 7 bases; junction bases not matched to a gene: 6. From germline, CDR1 is LNHDA and CDR2 SQIVND (reference sequence). The CDR3 is 15 residues long. The CDR3 DNA reads as TGTGCCAGTAGTACCCCCGGGACAGGGGTTGAAAAACTGTTTTTT. The encoded protein is CASSTPGTGVEKLFF. The full variable domain, completed using reference TRBV19 and TRBJ1-4, is DGGITQSPKYLFRKEGQNVTLSCEQNLNHDAMYWYRQDPGQGLRLIYYSQIVNDFQKGDIAEGYSVSREKKESFPLTVTSAQKNPTAFYLCASSTPGTGVEKLFFGSGTQLSVL.

This clone was seen just once. CDR3 loop: CSVSGRQNYGYTF. As DNA, the CDR3 is TGCAGCGTTTCGGGGAGGCAGAACTATGGCTACACCTTC. This chain links TRBV29-1 with TRBJ1-2; D gene unclear. Trimming cost V 5 bases and J 2 bases, with 12 bases left between them. The CDR3 has 13 residues. CDR1 is SQVTM and CDR2 is ANQGSEA in the germline V gene.

This chain joins TRBV30 and TRBJ1-6; D possibly corresponds to TRBD1 (6 bases). The germline V gene encodes CDR1 GTSNPN and CDR2 SVGIG (reference sequence). Trimming shortened V by 6 bases and J by 7 bases, and 13 bases separated the two germline ends. The CDR3 consists of 13 residues. This CDR3 reads CACLRGPNSPLHF. CDR3 in DNA: TGTGCCTGCCTCCGGGGGCCGAATTCACCCCTCCACTTT.

The genes are TRBV5-6 and TRBJ2-7, with D unresolved. The CDR3 is made up of 11 amino acids. Germline CDR1 reads SGHDT; CDR2 reads YYEEEE. V was pared by 0 bases and J by 3 bases, with 1 base between. CDR3 DNA sequence: TGTGCCAGCAGCTTGGGCTACGAGCAGTACGTC. Translating it yields CASSLGYEQYV.

This clone was recorded once. The CDR3 is CASSLGLAETYEQYF. CDR3 bases: TGCGCCAGCAGCTTGGGACTAGCGGAGACCTACGAGCAGTACTTC. V gene TRBV5-1 combines with J gene TRBJ2-7, with TRBD2 matching over 9 bases. From germline, CDR1 is SGHRS and CDR2 YFSETQ. The CDR3 is made up of 15 amino acids. V lost 0 bases to trimming and J lost 2 bases; unmatched junction nucleotides: 3.

This chain links TRBV9 with TRBJ1-1; 9 nucleotides match TRBD1. The CDR3 is 15 amino acids. Trimming at V came to 4 bases and at J to 4 bases, leaving 8 bases not matched to a gene. In germline, CDR1 is SGDLS, CDR2 YYNGEE. The CDR3 reads CASSPEGQGVTEAFF. The CDR3 DNA sequence: TGTGCCAGCAGCCCAGAGGGACAGGGAGTCACTGAAGCTTTCTTT.

This clone was detected only once. The chain has TRBV4-2 and TRBJ2-7; 9 bases agree with TRBD2. J gave up 7 bases and V 3 bases, and 7 bases lay outside the gene matches. The V gene's germline CDR1 is LGHNA and CDR2 YNFKEQ. The CDR3 totals 14 residues. CDR3 nucleotide sequence: TGTGCCAGCAGCCAGAGTAGCGGGAGCCGAGAGCAGTACTTC. Amino acid sequence: CASSQSSGSREQYF.

V is TRBV12-5 and J is TRBJ2-1; D might be TRBD2 (5 bases). V shed 2 bases and J shed 9 bases, with 11 bases lying between them. The CDR3 is made up of 13 amino acids. Germline-derived CDR1 and CDR2 are LGHNT and FRNRAP. CDR3 sequence: CASGLMGRGEQFF. CDR3 nucleotides: TGTGCTAGTGGTTTGATGGGTCGGGGTGAGCAGTTCTTC. Looking up the rest from reference TRBV12-5 and TRBJ2-1 gives the full variable domain: DARVTQTPRHKVTEMGQEVTMRCQPILGHNTVFWYRQTMMQGLELLAYFRNRAPLDDSGMPKDRFSAEMPDATLATLKIQPSEPRDSAVYFCASGLMGRGEQFFGPGTRLTVL.

This chain joins TRBV2 and TRBJ2-7, with TRBD2 matching over 16 bases. Per germline, CDR1 SNHLY and CDR2 FYNNEI. V lost 6 bases to trimming and J lost 4 bases; unmatched junction nucleotides: 0. CDR3 length equals 14 residues. In DNA form, the CDR3 reads TGTGCCAGCAGGGGACTAGCGGGAGGGTACGAGCAGTACTTC. As protein: CASRGLAGGYEQYF. Full variable domain (remainder filled in from reference TRBV2 and TRBJ2-7): EPEVTQTPSHQVTQMGQEVILRCVPISNHLYFYWYRQILGQKVEFLVSFYNNEISEKSEIFDDQFSVERPDGSNFTLKIRSTKLEDSAMYFCASRGLAGGYEQYFGPGTRLTVT.

The chain links TRBV2 to TRBJ2-5; TRBD2 agrees at 9 bases. The CDR3 runs to 15 residues. Germline CDR1 is SNHLY and CDR2 is FYNNEI. Losses at the gene ends were 1 base for V and 5 bases for J; bases not matched to a gene: 5. The CDR3 reads CASSEGLAGSETQYF. The CDR3 DNA reads as TGTGCCAGCAGTGAAGGGCTAGCGGGAAGTGAGACCCAGTACTTC.

The CDR3 reads CSVERGDPEAFF. DNA of the CDR3: TGCAGCGTTGAAAGGGGGGACCCTGAAGCTTTCTTT. The chain combines TRBV29-1 with TRBJ1-1; possible D gene TRBD1, 6 bases. Germline V CDR1 and CDR2: SQVTM, ANQGSEA. The CDR3 consists of 12 residues. V was trimmed by 2 bases and J by 6 bases, leaving 10 bases between them.

The gene calls are TRBV10-3 and TRBJ2-5, with D possibly being TRBD2 (6 bases). CDR1 and CDR2 from the germline V gene are ENHRY and SYGVKD. Trimming stripped 5 bases from V and 9 bases from J, with 22 bases between. This CDR3 has 15 residues. The CDR3 bases are TGTGCCATCAGTTACTGGGGACTCCCCCTTTCGGCCCAGTACTTC. Protein: CAISYWGLPLSAQYF.

The J gene is TRBJ2-1, the V gene TRBV6-5; D is possibly TRBD1 (6 bases). Germline loops: CDR1 MNHEY, CDR2 SVGAGI. The CDR3 totals 15 residues. Trimming cost V 7 bases and J 0 bases, with 13 bases left between them. The CDR3 nucleotides read TGTGCCAGCACCGGACAGACCCTCTCCTACAATGAGCAGTTCTTC. This encodes CASTGQTLSYNEQFF.

The chain carries TRBV2 and TRBJ2-7, with 8 bases lining up with TRBD1. Germline-derived CDR1 and CDR2 are SNHLY and FYNNEI. This CDR3 region has 13 residues. V shed 10 bases, J shed 7 bases, and the junction held 12 bases outside the gene matches. Here the CDR3 DNA reads TGTGCCACCCGGACAGGGCCACTGAGTGAGCAGTACGTC. It translates to CATRTGPLSEQYV.

The chain combines TRBV19 with TRBJ2-2; D possibly corresponds to TRBD1 (6 bases). The CDR3 loop spans 15 amino acids. The V and J ends lost 6 bases and 2 bases respectively, with 13 bases between them. Germline lookup yields CDR1 LNHDA and CDR2 SQIVND (reference sequence). The CDR3 sequence is CASRSVQGNTGELFF. The CDR3 region has the DNA TGTGCCAGTAGATCGGTACAGGGAAACACCGGGGAGCTGTTTTTT.

This chain links TRBV10-1 with TRBJ1-1, with TRBD1 matching over 7 bases. J was trimmed by 5 bases and V by 4 bases; bases with no gene match: 10. The length of the CDR3 is 15 residues. Germline V gene data show CDR1 as WNHNN and CDR2 as SYGVQD (reference sequence). The CDR3 DNA sequence: TGCGCCAGCAGTGCCCCAGGGGGGCCGGTTACTGAAGCTTTCTTT. Translated: CASSAPGGPVTEAFF.

This chain connects TRBV28 to TRBJ1-1, with TRBD1 matching over 10 bases. This CDR3 contains 13 residues. V shed 6 bases and J 3 bases; nucleotides not matched to a gene: 1. In germline, CDR1 is MDHEN, CDR2 SYDVKM. The CDR3 DNA follows: TGTGCCAGCAGCGGACAGGGGGACACTGAAGCTTTCTTT. Translating gives CASSGQGDTEAFF.

DNA of the CDR3: TGTGCCAGCAGCTTAAGGGCGGCGGAGCCCGATAATTCACCCCTCCACTTT. Translated, it gives CASSLRAAEPDNSPLHF. The chain recombines TRBV7-9 with TRBJ1-6; D gene unclear. V was trimmed by 2 bases and J by 5 bases, leaving 16 bases between them. Per the germline V gene, CDR1 is SEHNR and CDR2 is FQNEAQ (reference sequence). The CDR3 covers 17 residues.

This clone was found a few times. The chain combines TRBV7-9 with TRBJ1-6; D unclear. Germline lookup yields CDR1 SEHNR and CDR2 FQNEAQ (reference sequence). The CDR3 is made up of 13 amino acids. V was shortened by 1 base and J by 8 bases, with 6 bases between the two germline ends. CDR3 DNA: TGTGCCAGCAGCTTAGAAAGGGATTCACCCCTCCACTTT. The encoded protein is CASSLERDSPLHF. Looking up the rest from reference TRBV7-9 and TRBJ1-6 gives the full variable domain: DTGVSQNPRHKITKRGQNVTFRCDPISEHNRLYWYRQTLGQGPEFLTYFQNEAQLEKSRLLSDRFSAERPKGSFSTLEIQRTEQGDSAMYLCASSLERDSPLHFGNGTRLTVT.

The rearrangement links TRBV2 to TRBJ1-4; D ambiguous. V lost 8 bases to trimming and J lost 7 bases, with 11 bases between them. The CDR3 contains 12 residues. The germline gives CDR1 SNHLY, CDR2 FYNNEI. DNA for the CDR3: TGTGCCAGCGTCGGTTTAGGTGAAAAACTGTTTTTT. This codes for CASVGLGEKLFF.

This clone was seen a handful of times. V and J are TRBV19 and TRBJ2-3, with a tentative D call TRBD1 (5 bases). V was trimmed by 7 bases and J by 2 bases, leaving 13 bases between them. Germline V gives CDR1 LNHDA, CDR2 SQIVND (reference sequence). The CDR3 contains 14 residues. The CDR3 region is CASTKQGVTDTQYF. The DNA for the CDR3 is TGTGCCAGTACCAAGCAGGGCGTCACAGATACGCAGTATTTT.

The chain links TRBV19 to TRBJ1-1, with 7 positions matching TRBD1. CDR3 size: 16 residues. V was clipped by 8 bases and J by 0 bases; unmatched bases: 12. Per germline, CDR1 LNHDA and CDR2 SQIVND (reference sequence). The CDR3 sequence is CASGRTGVNMNTEAFF. CDR3 DNA sequence: TGTGCCAGTGGAAGAACAGGGGTAAACATGAACACTGAAGCTTTCTTT.

This clone was detected only once. CDR3 amino acids: CASSYGVSGGEETQYF. CDR3 DNA sequence: TGTGCCAGCAGTTACGGGGTTTCGGGGGGCGAAGAGACCCAGTACTTC. The genes are TRBV6-6 and TRBJ2-5; TRBD2 might be the D (7 bases). V was pared by 2 bases and J by 3 bases, with 16 bases between. The germline V gene encodes CDR1 MNHNY and CDR2 SVGAGI (reference sequence). This CDR3 region has 16 residues.

Worth noting for this clone: Other DNA variants within this sample encode the same CDR3. The rearrangement joins TRBV4-1 to TRBJ2-1, with 10 bases lining up with TRBD2. The CDR3 is 15 residues long. Germline values: CDR1 MGHRA, CDR2 YSYEKL. Trimming cost V 1 base and J 5 bases; bases outside gene matches: 2. The CDR3 bases are TGCGCCAGCAGCCAAGGACTAGCGGGCAACAATGAGCAGTTCTTC. It yields the protein CASSQGLAGNNEQFF.

V and J are TRBV12-3 or TRBV12-4 and TRBJ2-7, with no clear D. The CDR3 runs 11 residues. The V gene lost 5 bases and the J gene lost 2 bases, with 4 bases spanning the gap. In DNA, the CDR3 is TGTGCCAGCAGTCGCGCCTACGAGCAGTACTTC. The encoded protein is CASSRAYEQYF.

The gene calls are TRBV11-2 and TRBJ1-2; no definite D call. The CDR3 has 14 amino acids. The V end was cut by 1 base, the J end by 4 bases, with 10 bases between. Germline V lookup: CDR1 SGHAT, CDR2 FQNNGV. This chain's CDR3 is CASSLVSSVYGYTF. The CDR3 coding sequence is TGTGCCAGCAGCTTAGTGAGTTCGGTCTATGGCTACACCTTC.

J is TRBJ1-2 and V is TRBV6-1; D perhaps matches TRBD1 (5 bases). Germline V lookup: CDR1 MNHNS, CDR2 SASEGT. The CDR3 sequence is 16 residues long. Trimming cost V 2 bases and J 5 bases, with 18 bases left between them. The CDR3 spells CASSESLWGGGYGYTF. In DNA, the CDR3 is TGTGCCAGCAGTGAAAGTCTGTGGGGGGGTGGATATGGCTACACCTTC.

This clone was seen once. The rearrangement uses TRBV3-1 (or the pseudogene TRBV3-2) and TRBJ2-1; 7 bases line up with TRBD2. The CDR3 runs to 15 residues. With 0 bases clipped from V and 6 bases from J, the junction kept 5 bases outside the gene matches. The germline gives CDR1 LGHDT, CDR2 YNNKEL (reference sequence). Here the CDR3 DNA reads TGTGCCAGCAGCCAAGACCTAGCGGCGCCCAATGAGCAGTTCTTC. It translates to CASSQDLAAPNEQFF.

The chain carries TRBV5-4 and TRBJ2-1; D ambiguous. V was cut by 3 bases and J by 4 bases, with 14 bases left in between. The V gene's germline CDR1 is SGHNT and CDR2 YYREEE (reference sequence). The CDR3 length is 15 residues. The CDR3 DNA sequence: TGTGCCAGCAGCTCAGCTCGAACTCCTTACAATGAGCAGTTCTTC. This codes for CASSSARTPYNEQFF.